Sequencing of this T cell receptor (beta chain) was carried out in a study of response to subunit inactivated influenza vaccine (dated by TCRdb to 2017 to 2018). Background on the whole study: Deep quantitative profiling of the T cell receptor repertoire was used in the study to follow responses to a trivalent subunit inactivated influenza vaccine. Findings and caveats that apply to the study as a whole: It was suggested by the authors that each seasonal influenza vaccination may recruit only a limited number of new T cells.

For CDR1 and CDR2, the germline V gene lists ENHRY and SYGVKD. The CDR3 runs 17 residues from the cysteine to the phenylalanine. Only CDR3 DNA is held: 51 bases, read in frame from base 1. The protocol used for the library was RT-PCR. The data were produced on an Illumina HiSeq 2500. In-frame beta chains were kept once TCRdb had trimmed the public reads at Q25 with fastp and called clones with MiXCR. Under each unique CDR3 protein, matching rows form one entry showing the most common genes and DNA. A total of roughly 790,000 distinct CDR3 sequences appear in this sample, 21% of them only once. 10% of the sample belongs to the ten largest clones. Notes on this clonotype: Its binding antigen is unknown. Per-base qualities were not stored, and no clone one base away is much larger.

Here the sequenced sample was PBMCs from blood, taken more than 4 days after vaccination. This sequence originates from a man aged 50 to 59 who received an inactivated influenza vaccine. Donor details come from another sample of the same person, matched by shared clones. The V gene is TRBV10-3 and the J gene is TRBJ2-6; the D gene remains uncertain. The sequence in DNA is TGTACCTTCAGTTTCTTAGGCTTCGGCTCTGGGGCCAACGTCCTGACTTTC. Its translation is CTFSFLGFGSGANVLTF.